Listed here is a single T cell receptor beta chain. This clonotype was seen ten or more times. Its antigen is unknown. Base qualities are not recorded, but no much larger clone differs from it by a single base. The TCR beta CDR3 regions were amplified from the RNA transcripts. The TCR CDR3 was subjected to a first round of RT-PCR using the HTBI primer set and the Qiagen OneStep RT-PCR kit. Libraries were constructed in a second round of multiplex PCR, after which size selection and purification were performed. Libraries were sequenced paired-end with 100 bp reads on an Illumina HiSeq2000. In the original analysis: SOAPnuke was used to process the raw data, removing reads that contained adapters or uncalled bases, had a mean Phred below 15, or lacked an exact match to the constant primer or identifier. COPE v1.2.5 was used to merge high-quality paired reads, and clonotypes were defined as unique nucleotide sequences. MiTCR v1.1 was used to align the clonotypes against IMGT TRBV, TRBD and TRBJ reference segments. Analysis was restricted to V-J combinations with a frequency above 0.0001, which covered just over 98% of repertoires. A TCS score was defined as the ratio between F50 (clonal expansion) and ExV (chaos), using BLOSUM62-based TCRdist between CDR3 peptides within each V-J. Welch's t-statistics and random forest reduced around 520 V-J features to about 13, which were used in a naive Bayes classifier (R e1071). TCRdb trimmed the raw reads at Q25, called clones with MiXCR and kept productive beta chains. Rows with one shared CDR3 protein collapse into an entry with the most common genes and DNA. The V and J calls follow TCRdb's processing rather than the paper's. The sample table contains around 560,000 distinct CDR3 sequences; only one count was recorded for 16% of them. Approximately 18% of the sample is in the top ten clones.

This entry comes from a study of T cells in Graves' hyperthyroidism and ophthalmopathy (dated by TCRdb to the late 2010s). Study-wide context: Peripheral blood samples were taken at initial diagnosis, before any treatment was given. A discovery cohort of about 100 patients, roughly 40 with Graves' ophthalmopathy and under 60 with stable Graves' hyperthyroidism, was used to find distinguishing TCR V-J signatures. Whether ophthalmopathy could be predicted prospectively was tested in an independent validation cohort made up of under 20 hyperthyroidism patients plus 17 patients who later progressed to ophthalmopathy. The roughly 90 discovery patients were divided at random into training and test sets in a 7:3 ratio. In addition, the study compared T-cell repertoires in thyroid tissue and in blood from five to seven Graves' hyperthyroidism patients. Following sampling, methimazole starting at 30 mg daily was given to hyperthyroidism patients, and high-dose intravenous methylprednisolone was given to ophthalmopathy patients. The paper reports TCR Vbeta CDR3 sequencing of approximately 140 peripheral blood samples: around 41 ophthalmopathy, some 80 hyperthyroidism and around 17 progressor patients. General study outcomes and caveats: Ophthalmopathy was separated from stable hyperthyroidism by a 13 V-J signature model, with about 86% sensitivity and around 81% specificity obtained in cross-validation and 80%/75% obtained in testing. Most expanded thyroid clonotypes (frequency above 0.001) were also found in blood, which suggests that blood repertoires may mirror thyroid immune responses. During validation, the model predicted progression to ophthalmopathy a median of around six months ahead of onset, with around 71% sensitivity and around 72% specificity. No statistical method was used to set the sample size in advance, and investigators knew the group allocation.

Graves' hyperthyroidism was defined as stable when no progression to ophthalmopathy occurred over 18 months of follow-up. Hyperthyroidism patients were aged 18 to 65 years and newly diagnosed, with disease duration of less than 2 months. Exclusion was applied to patients with uncontrolled infections, other autoimmune diseases, pregnancy or lactation. Diagnoses relied on clinical symptoms, serum thyroxine and TRAb, thyroid ultrasound and orbital computed tomography. Ficoll-Paque density gradient centrifugation was used to isolate PBMCs from 10 ml of fresh peripheral blood. Total RNA was extracted with Trizol reagent, and quality was checked on an Agilent 2100 Bioanalyzer. CDR1 and CDR2 are read off the germline V gene as SGHTA and FQGNSA. The CDR3 starts with the cysteine, ends with the phenylalanine, and has 14 residues. This entry keeps only the CDR3 DNA: 42 bases, framed from base 1. V is pared back by 0 bases and J by 1 base, with 7 bases lying between the germline termini.

Sequenced sample: blood. This TCR derives from a woman younger than 30 with Graves' hyperthyroidism. The sequence joins TRBV7-2 to TRBJ2-7; the D gene assignment is ambiguous. The DNA sequence reads TGTGCCAGCAGCTTAGCGCCATTGTCCTACGAGCAGTACTTC. It specifies CASSLAPLSYEQYF.